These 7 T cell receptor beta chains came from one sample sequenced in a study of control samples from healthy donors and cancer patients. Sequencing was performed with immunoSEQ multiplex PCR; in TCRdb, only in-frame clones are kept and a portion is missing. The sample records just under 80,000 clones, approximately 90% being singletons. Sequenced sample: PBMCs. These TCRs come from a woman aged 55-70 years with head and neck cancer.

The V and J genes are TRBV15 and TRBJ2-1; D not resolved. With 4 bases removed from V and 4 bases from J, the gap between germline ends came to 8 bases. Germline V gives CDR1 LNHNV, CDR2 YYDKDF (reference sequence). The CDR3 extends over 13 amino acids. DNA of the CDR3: TGTGCCACCAGCAAAGGACGATACAATGAGCAGTTCTTC. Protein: CATSKGRYNEQFF.

CDR3 amino acids: CATSLRTSANSNEQFF. CDR3 bases: TGTGCCACGAGTCTAAGGACTAGCGCTAACAGCAATGAGCAGTTCTTC. This chain joins TRBV24-1 and TRBJ2-1; TRBD2 matches at 9 bases. V shed 10 bases, J shed 6 bases, and the junction held 15 bases outside the gene matches. This CDR3 contains 16 residues. Germline V lookup: CDR1 KGHDR, CDR2 SFDVKD.

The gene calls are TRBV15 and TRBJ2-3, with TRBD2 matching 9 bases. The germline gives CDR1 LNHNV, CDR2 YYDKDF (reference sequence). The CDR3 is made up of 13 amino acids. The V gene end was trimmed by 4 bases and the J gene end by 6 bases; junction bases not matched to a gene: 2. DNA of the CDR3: TGTGCCACCAGCACGAGCGGGAGGGATACGCAGTATTTT. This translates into CATSTSGRDTQYF.

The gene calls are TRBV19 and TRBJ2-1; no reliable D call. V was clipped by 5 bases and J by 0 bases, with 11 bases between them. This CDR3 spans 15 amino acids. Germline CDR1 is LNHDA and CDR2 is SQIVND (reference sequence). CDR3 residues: CASSVSVSSYNEQFF. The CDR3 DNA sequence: TGTGCCAGTAGTGTCAGTGTGAGCTCCTACAATGAGCAGTTCTTC.

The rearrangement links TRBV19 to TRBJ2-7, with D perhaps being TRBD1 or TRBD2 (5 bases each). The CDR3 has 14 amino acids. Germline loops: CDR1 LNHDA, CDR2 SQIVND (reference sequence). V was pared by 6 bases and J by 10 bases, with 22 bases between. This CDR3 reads CASSPTGGPGRQYF. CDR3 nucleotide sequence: TGTGCCAGTAGCCCCACAGGCGGCCCGGGGCGTCAGTACTTC.

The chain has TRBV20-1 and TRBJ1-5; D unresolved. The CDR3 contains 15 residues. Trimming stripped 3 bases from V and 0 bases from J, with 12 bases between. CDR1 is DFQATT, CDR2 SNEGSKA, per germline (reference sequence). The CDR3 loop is CSASSAEYSNQPQHF. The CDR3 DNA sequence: TGCAGTGCTAGTTCGGCAGAATATAGCAATCAGCCCCAGCATTTT.

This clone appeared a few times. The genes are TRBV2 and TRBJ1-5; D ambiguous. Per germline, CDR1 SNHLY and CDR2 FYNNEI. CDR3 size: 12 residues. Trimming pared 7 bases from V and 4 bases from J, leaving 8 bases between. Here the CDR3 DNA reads TGTGCCAGCAAGGACCCGAATCAGCCCCAGCATTTT. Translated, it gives CASKDPNQPQHF. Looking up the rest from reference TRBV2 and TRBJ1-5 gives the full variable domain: EPEVTQTPSHQVTQMGQEVILRCVPISNHLYFYWYRQILGQKVEFLVSFYNNEISEKSEIFDDQFSVERPDGSNFTLKIRSTKLEDSAMYFCASKDPNQPQHFGDGTRLSIL.